This T cell receptor (beta chain) appears in the sequencing data of a study of blood T cell repertoires in COVID-19 (dated by TCRdb to the early 2020s). General notes on the study: Samples from collaborators originated in the United States, Italy and Spain and spanned both the acute and convalescent phases of COVID-19. The material from the prospective study consisted of cDNA or gDNA derived from T cells, B-cell-depleted T cells, or PBMCs. Subjects who had been exposed to COVID-19, were actively infected with it, or had recovered from it provided the deeply sampled blood TCRbeta repertoires that made up the dataset. A freely available public database, intended as a resource for researchers studying the immune response to SARS-CoV-2, is where the repertoires were released. Samples were obtained from the ongoing ImmuneRACE study (first 160 participants) and from 1,000 to 1,500 subjects provided by 6 global collaborators. The sample metadata nearly always contained a de-identified subject ID, COVID-19 status, age in years and sex. HLA class I and class II types, where available, came from metadata supplied by the sample provider rather than from assay-based typing. On the study overall, not on this receptor specifically: The quantity of clinical and demographic metadata differed by source and by participant and was supplied without curation.

Each collaborating institution followed its own protocols to collect whole blood in K2EDTA tubes. For TCRbeta analysis, collaborators shipped samples in one of three forms: frozen whole blood, isolated PBMCs, or DNA extracted from either of those sample types. TCRbeta CDR3 regions were amplified from genomic DNA by means of the immunoSEQ Assay, a bias-controlled multiplex PCR. The study's processing was this. The number of nucleated cells in each sample was estimated from the amplification of reference gene primers within the assay. To quantify the absolute abundance of each unique TCRbeta CDR3 rearrangement, sequence reads were collapsed and filtered. For each sample, productive Simpson clonality was calculated as the square root of Simpson's diversity index across productive rearrangements. As stored in TCRdb, this immuneACCESS dataset retains in-frame rearrangements with V and J assigned. A fraction of the clones does not appear; measured against another copy, unresolved V genes explain less than half of the discrepancy, and the remainder lacks a known reason. The DNA was the basis for D and trimming; V, J and clone size are from that table. This sample has approximately 84,000 clones in its table, and roughly 77% of those were observed once. The ten largest account for 4.5% to 6% of the sample.

As regards this clone: Its antigen is unknown. No clone much larger than this one lies a single base away; base qualities are absent.

The germline V gene (reference sequence) yields LNHDA for CDR1 and SQIVND for CDR2. Relative to germline, V is missing 4 bases and J is missing 4 bases, with 6 bases of the junction outside any gene match. From cysteine to phenylalanine, the CDR3 is 15 amino acids long. Only the CDR3 DNA is retained, 45 bases long and in frame from the first base. This sequence was found in a man aged 45-65 years with active or convalescent COVID-19. Sequenced material: peripheral blood. The sequence joins TRBV19 to TRBJ1-1; 10 central nucleotides agree with TRBD1. The CDR3 in this case is CASSTRTGGGTEAFF. The DNA is as follows: TGTGCCAGTAGTACACGGACAGGGGGAGGCACTGAAGCTTTCTTT.